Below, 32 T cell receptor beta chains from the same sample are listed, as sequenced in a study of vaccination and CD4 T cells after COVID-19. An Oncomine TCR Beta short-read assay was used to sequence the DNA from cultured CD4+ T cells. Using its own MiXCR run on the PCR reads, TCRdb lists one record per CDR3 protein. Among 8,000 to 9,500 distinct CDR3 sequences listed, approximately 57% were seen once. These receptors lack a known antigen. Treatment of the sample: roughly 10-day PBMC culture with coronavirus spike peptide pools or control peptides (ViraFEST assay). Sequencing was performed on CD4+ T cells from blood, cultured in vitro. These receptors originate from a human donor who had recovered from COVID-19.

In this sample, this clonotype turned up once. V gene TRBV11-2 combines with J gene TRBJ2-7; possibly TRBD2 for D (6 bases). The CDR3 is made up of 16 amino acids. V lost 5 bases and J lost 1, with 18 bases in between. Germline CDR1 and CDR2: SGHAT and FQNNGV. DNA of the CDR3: TGTGCCAGCAGCACCCCACTCCCGGGAGTTTCCTACGAGCAGTACTTC. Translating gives CASSTPLPGVSYEQYF.

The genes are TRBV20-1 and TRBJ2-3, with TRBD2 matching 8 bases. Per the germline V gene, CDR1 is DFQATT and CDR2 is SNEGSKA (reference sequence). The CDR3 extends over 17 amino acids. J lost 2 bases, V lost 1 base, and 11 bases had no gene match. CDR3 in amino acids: CSARGTPGLGNTDTQYF. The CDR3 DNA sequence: TGCAGTGCTAGAGGGACTCCGGGACTAGGAAACACAGATACGCAGTATTTT.

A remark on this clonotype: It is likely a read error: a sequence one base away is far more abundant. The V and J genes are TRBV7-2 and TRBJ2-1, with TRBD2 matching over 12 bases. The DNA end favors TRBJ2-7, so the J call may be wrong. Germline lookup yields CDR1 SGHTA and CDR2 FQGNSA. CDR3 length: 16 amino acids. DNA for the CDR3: TGTGCCAGCAGCCTTGAGACTAGCGGGAGTCCCCTCGAGCAGTACTTC. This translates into CASSLETSGSPLEQYF.

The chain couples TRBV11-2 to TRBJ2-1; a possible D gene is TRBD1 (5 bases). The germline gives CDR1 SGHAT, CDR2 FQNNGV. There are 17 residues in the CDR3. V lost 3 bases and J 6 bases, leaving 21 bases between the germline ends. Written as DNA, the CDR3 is TGTGCCAGCAGCTTGACCCCCGACTTATTAGGGGTCAATGAGCAGTTCTTC. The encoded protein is CASSLTPDLLGVNEQFF.

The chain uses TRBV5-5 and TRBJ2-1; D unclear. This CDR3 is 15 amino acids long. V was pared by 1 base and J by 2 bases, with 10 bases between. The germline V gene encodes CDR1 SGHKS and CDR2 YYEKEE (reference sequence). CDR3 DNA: TGTGCCAGCAGCTTGTTTGCGTATACCTACAATGAGCAGTTCTTC. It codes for CASSLFAYTYNEQFF.

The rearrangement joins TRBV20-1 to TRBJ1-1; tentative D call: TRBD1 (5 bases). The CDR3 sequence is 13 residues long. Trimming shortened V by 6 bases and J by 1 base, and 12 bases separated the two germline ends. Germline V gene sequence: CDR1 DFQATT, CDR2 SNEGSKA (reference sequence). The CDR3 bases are TGCAGTGCCCCGGGACGGGGGAACACTGAAGCTTTCTTT. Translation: CSAPGRGNTEAFF.

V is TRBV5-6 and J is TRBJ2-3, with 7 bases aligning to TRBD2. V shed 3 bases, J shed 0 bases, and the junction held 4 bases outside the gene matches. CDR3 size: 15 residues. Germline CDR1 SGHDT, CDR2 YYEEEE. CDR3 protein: CASSYWGGSTDTQYF. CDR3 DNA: TGTGCCAGCAGCTACTGGGGAGGGAGCACAGATACGCAGTATTTT.

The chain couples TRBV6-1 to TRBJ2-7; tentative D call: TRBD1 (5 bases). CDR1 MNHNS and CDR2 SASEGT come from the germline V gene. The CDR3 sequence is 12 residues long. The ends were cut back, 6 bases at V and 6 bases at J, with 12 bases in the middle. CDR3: CASRDTLGEQYF. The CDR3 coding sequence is TGTGCCAGCAGGGACACCCTCGGCGAGCAGTACTTC.

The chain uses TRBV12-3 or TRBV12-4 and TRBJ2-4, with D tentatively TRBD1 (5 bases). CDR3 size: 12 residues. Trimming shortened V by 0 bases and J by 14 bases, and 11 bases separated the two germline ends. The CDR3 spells CASSLATGWEYF. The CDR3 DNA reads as TGTGCCAGCAGTTTAGCTACAGGTTGGGAGTACTTC.

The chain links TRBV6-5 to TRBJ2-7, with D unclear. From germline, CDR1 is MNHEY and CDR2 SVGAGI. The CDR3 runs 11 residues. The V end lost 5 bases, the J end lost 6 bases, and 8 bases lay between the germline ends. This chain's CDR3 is CASSNWGEQYF. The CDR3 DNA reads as TGTGCCAGCAGTAACTGGGGCGAGCAGTACTTC.

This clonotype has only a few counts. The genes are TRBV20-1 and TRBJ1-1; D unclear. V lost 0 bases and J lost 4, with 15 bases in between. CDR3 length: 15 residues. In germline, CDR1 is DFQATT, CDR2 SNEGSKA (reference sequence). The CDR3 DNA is TGCAGTGCTAGAGATCCCAAAAACAAGCCCACTGAAGCTTTCTTT. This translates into CSARDPKNKPTEAFF.

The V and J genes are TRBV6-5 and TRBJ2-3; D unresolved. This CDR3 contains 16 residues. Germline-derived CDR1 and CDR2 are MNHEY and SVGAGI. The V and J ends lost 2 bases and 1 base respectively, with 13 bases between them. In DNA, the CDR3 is TGTGCCAGCAGTTACGACGTCCCGGCCCGCACAGATACGCAGTATTTT. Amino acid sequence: CASSYDVPARTDTQYF.

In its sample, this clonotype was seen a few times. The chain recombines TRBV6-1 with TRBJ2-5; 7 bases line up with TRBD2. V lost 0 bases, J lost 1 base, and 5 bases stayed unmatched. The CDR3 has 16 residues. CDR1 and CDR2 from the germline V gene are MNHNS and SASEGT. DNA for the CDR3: TGTGCCAGCAGTGAAGCTCCTAGCGGCCCCCAAGAGACCCAGTACTTC. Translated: CASSEAPSGPQETQYF.

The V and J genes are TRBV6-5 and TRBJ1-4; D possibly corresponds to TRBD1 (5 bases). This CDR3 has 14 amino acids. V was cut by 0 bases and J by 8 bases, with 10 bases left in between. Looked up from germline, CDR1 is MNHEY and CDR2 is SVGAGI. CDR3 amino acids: CASSYSGRGEKLFF. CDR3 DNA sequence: TGTGCCAGCAGTTACTCAGGCCGGGGGGAAAAACTGTTTTTT.

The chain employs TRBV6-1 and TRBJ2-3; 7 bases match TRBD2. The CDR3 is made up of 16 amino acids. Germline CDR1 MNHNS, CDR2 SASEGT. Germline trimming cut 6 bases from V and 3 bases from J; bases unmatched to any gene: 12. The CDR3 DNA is TGTGCCAGCAGCCATCATTCCGGCGGGAGAACAGATACGCAGTATTTT. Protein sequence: CASSHHSGGRTDTQYF.

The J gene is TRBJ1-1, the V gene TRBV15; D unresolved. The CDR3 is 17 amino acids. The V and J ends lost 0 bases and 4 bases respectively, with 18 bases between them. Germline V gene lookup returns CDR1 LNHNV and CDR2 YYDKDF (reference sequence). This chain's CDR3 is CATSRDFMGEMSTEAFF. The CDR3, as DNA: TGTGCCACCAGCAGAGATTTTATGGGAGAAATGAGCACTGAAGCTTTCTTT.

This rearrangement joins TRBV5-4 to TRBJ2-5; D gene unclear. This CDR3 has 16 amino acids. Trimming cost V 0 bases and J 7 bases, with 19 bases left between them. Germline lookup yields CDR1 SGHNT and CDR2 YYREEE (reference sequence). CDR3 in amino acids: CASSLEVNSPPGTQYF. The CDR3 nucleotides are TGTGCCAGCAGCTTGGAAGTAAACTCACCACCAGGGACCCAGTACTTC. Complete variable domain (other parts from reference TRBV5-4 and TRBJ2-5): ETGVTQSPTHLIKTRGQQVTLRCSSQSGHNTVSWYQQALGQGPQFIFQYYREEENGRGNFPPRFSGLQFPNYSSELNVNALELDDSALYLCASSLEVNSPPGTQYFGPGTRLLVL.

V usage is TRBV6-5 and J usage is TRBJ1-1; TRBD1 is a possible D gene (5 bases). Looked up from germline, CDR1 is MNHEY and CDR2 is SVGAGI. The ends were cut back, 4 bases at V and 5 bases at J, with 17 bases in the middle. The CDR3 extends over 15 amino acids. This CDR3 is CASSFGGTGGTEAFF. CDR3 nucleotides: TGTGCCAGCAGTTTTGGAGGAACTGGGGGGACTGAAGCTTTCTTT.

The CDR3 DNA reads as TGCGCCAGCAGCGTCAGGGACGAAGCTAACTATGGCTACACCTTC. It yields the protein CASSVRDEANYGYTF. V gene TRBV5-1 combines with J gene TRBJ1-2; weak D call: TRBD1 (5 bases). The CDR3 is made up of 15 amino acids. Germline CDR1 is SGHRS and CDR2 is YFSETQ. The V end lost 4 bases, the J end lost 0 bases, and 13 bases lay between the germline ends.

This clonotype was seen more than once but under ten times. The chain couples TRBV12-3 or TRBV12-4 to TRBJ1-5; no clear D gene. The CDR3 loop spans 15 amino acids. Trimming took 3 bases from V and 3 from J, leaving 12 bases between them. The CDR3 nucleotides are TGTGCCAGCAGTTTTGGGTCAGCCAACAATCAGCCCCAGCATTTT. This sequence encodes CASSFGSANNQPQHF.

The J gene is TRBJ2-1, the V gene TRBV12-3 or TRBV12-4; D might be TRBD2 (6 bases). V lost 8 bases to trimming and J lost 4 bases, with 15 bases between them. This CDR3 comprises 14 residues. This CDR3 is CASWSRGDYNEQFF. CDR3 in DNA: TGTGCCAGCTGGAGCCGCGGGGATTACAATGAGCAGTTCTTC.

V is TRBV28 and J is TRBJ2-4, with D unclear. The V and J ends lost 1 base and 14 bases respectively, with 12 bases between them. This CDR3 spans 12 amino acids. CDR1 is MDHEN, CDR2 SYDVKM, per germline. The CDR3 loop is CASSLYGQAKYF. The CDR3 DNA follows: TGTGCCAGCAGTTTATACGGGCAGGCTAAGTACTTC.

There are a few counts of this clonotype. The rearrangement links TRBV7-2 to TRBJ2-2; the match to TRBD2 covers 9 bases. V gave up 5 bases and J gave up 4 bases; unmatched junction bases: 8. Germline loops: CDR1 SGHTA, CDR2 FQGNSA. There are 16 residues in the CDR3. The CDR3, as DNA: TGTGCCAGCAGCCCAATAGCGGGAGTCGTCACCGGGGAGCTGTTTTTT. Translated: CASSPIAGVVTGELFF.

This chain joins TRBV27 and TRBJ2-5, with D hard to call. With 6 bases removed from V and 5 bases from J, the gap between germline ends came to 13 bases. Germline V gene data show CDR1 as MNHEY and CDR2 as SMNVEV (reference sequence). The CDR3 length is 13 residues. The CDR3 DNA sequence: TGTGCCAGCAGCAGTAAGAATGGGGAGACCCAGTACTTC. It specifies CASSSKNGETQYF.

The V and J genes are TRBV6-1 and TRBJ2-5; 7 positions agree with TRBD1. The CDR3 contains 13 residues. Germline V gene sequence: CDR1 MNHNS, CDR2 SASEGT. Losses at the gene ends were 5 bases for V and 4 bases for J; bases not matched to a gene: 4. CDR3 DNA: TGTGCCAGCAGTACTACAGGGGTAGAGACCCAGTACTTC. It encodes CASSTTGVETQYF.

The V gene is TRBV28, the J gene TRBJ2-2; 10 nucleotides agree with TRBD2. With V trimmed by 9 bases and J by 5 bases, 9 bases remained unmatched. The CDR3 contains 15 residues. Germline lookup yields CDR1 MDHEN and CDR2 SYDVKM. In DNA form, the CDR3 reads TGTGCCAGTGCACGGACGACTAGCGGGACCGGGGAGCTGTTTTTT. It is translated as CASARTTSGTGELFF.

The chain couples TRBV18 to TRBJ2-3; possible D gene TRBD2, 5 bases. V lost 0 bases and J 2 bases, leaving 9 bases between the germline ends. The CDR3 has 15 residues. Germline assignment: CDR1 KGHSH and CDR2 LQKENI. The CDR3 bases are TGTGCCAGCTCACCACCGGTCGGGAACACAGATACGCAGTATTTT. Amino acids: CASSPPVGNTDTQYF.

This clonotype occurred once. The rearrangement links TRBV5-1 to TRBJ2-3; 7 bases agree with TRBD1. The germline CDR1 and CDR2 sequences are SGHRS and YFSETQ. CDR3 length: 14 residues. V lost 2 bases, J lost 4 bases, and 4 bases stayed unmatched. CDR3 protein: CASSLTGAADTQYF. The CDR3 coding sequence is TGCGCCAGCAGCTTAACAGGGGCGGCAGATACGCAGTATTTT.

CDR3 nucleotide sequence: TGTGCCAGCCGTGTAGCGGGGACCAATGAGCAGTTCTTC. Translating it yields CASRVAGTNEQFF. The genes are TRBV6-1 and TRBJ2-1; 8 nucleotides align to TRBD2. V lost 8 bases, J lost 6 bases, and 6 bases stayed unmatched. This CDR3 contains 13 residues. The germline V gene has CDR1 MNHNS and CDR2 SASEGT.

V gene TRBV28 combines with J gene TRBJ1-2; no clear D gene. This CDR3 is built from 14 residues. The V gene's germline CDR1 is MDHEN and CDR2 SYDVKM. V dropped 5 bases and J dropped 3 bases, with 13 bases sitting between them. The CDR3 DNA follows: TGTGCCAGCAGTCCAACGGTCGGGGACTATGGCTACACCTTC. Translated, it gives CASSPTVGDYGYTF.

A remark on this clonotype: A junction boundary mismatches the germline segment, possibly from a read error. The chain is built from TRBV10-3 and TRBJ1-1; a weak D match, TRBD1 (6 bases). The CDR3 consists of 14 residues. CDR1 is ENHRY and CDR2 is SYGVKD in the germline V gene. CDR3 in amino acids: CAISATGQGTEVFF. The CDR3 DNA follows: TGTGCCATCAGCGCCACAGGGCAGGGGACTGAAGTTTTCTTT.

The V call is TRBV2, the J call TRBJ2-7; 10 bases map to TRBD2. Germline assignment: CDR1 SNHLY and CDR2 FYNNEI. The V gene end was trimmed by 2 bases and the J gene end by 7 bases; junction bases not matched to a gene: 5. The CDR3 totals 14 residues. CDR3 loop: CASSETSGKGEQYF. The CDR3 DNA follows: TGTGCCAGCAGTGAAACTAGCGGGAAGGGTGAGCAGTACTTC.